This record covers a single TCR beta chain. Its specificity is unknown. This entry belongs to a study of T cell clones after liver transplantation. Study results and caveats: These preliminary findings come from unstandardized post-transplant sampling times. Compared with third party-reactive sequences, donor-reactive ones declined more, independent of withdrawal success.

Repertoires were generated with immunoSEQ multiplex PCR, while TCRdb's copy carries only in-frame clones and drops some. The sample consists of about 100,000 clones, around four fifths of them appearing once. The CDR3 covers 16 residues. Germline-derived CDR1 and CDR2 are SGHNT and YYREEE (reference sequence). After removal of 0 bases from V and 4 bases from J, the junction contained 6 bases not matched to a gene. The chain joins TRBV5-4 to TRBJ1-4, with 7 bases fitting TRBD1. The sequence was collected from a human donor who received a liver transplant. Specimen: CD4+ T cells from blood, collected before liver transplant. CDR3 residues: CASSLGTGRFNEKLFF. The CDR3 DNA is TGTGCCAGCAGCTTGGGGACAGGACGGTTTAATGAAAAACTGTTTTTT.